A single sample is the source of the 6 T cell receptor beta chains below, sequenced in a study of neoadjuvant anti-PD-1 for oral cavity cancer. Libraries were prepared by immunoSEQ multiplex PCR; TCRdb keeps only in-frame clonotypes and omits some of them. The repertoire consists of approximately 12,000 clones, with 67% occurring once and the leading ten covering 3%. Stated time point: after neoadjuvant nivolumab, at surgical resection. This material consisted of PBMCs, taken after nivolumab (anti-PD-1) treatment. The source is a person aged 35 to 85 with oral cavity squamous cell carcinoma.

The chain links TRBV2 to TRBJ1-2; 9 nucleotides agree with TRBD1. CDR3 length: 14 residues. The V gene end was trimmed by 6 bases and the J gene end by 5 bases; junction bases not matched to a gene: 7. Germline CDR1 reads SNHLY; CDR2 reads FYNNEI. CDR3 region: CASSGDRVGYGYTF. Here the CDR3 DNA reads TGTGCCAGCAGCGGGGACAGGGTTGGTTATGGCTACACCTTC.

This clone was observed once. The rearrangement links TRBV14 to TRBJ1-1; D unresolved. Germline V gene lookup returns CDR1 SGHDN and CDR2 FVKESK. The CDR3 sequence is 15 residues long. Trimming pared 6 bases from V and 3 bases from J, leaving 17 bases between. The CDR3 sequence: CASSHPFLGHTEAFF. CDR3 nucleotide sequence: TGTGCCAGCAGTCACCCCTTTCTCGGCCACACTGAAGCTTTCTTT.

The genes are TRBV7-6 and TRBJ2-1; the match to TRBD1 covers 10 bases. The CDR3 has 19 amino acids. The junction had 11 bases not matched to a gene; V was cut back by 1 base and J by 2 bases. CDR1 SGHVS and CDR2 FNYEAQ come from the germline V gene. CDR3 in DNA: TGTGCCAGCAGCTTAGTGTCCCCCTCGACAGGGGGCGCCTACAATGAGCAGTTCTTC. Translation: CASSLVSPSTGGAYNEQFF.

This chain uses TRBV5-1 with TRBJ2-3; D possibly corresponds to TRBD2 (6 bases). V lost 3 bases and J lost 6, with 17 bases in between. CDR3 length equals 15 residues. Germline V gives CDR1 SGHRS, CDR2 YFSETQ. CDR3 coding DNA: TGCGCCAGCAGCTGGGAAGCACTAGCTGGGGATACGCAGTATTTT. Protein product: CASSWEALAGDTQYF.

This clone was picked up one time. This chain connects TRBV6-6 to TRBJ2-5; a possible D gene is TRBD2 (6 bases). Germline CDR1 is MNHNY and CDR2 is SVGAGI (reference sequence). This CDR3 spans 15 amino acids. V was shortened by 5 bases and J by 2 bases, with 15 bases between the two germline ends. The DNA for the CDR3 is TGTGCCAGCAGTGCCCGGGACTCACGACAAGAGACCCAGTACTTC. This encodes CASSARDSRQETQYF.

Comment on this clone: The same CDR3 can be traced to other DNA sequences in this sample. The CDR3 protein is CASSRNYGYTF. The DNA of the CDR3 is TGTGCCAGTAGCAGGAACTATGGCTACACCTTC. The chain carries TRBV19 and TRBJ1-2; no reliable D call. V lost 6 bases and J 2 bases, leaving 4 bases between the germline ends. CDR1 LNHDA and CDR2 SQIVND come from the germline V gene (reference sequence). This CDR3 is 11 amino acids long.